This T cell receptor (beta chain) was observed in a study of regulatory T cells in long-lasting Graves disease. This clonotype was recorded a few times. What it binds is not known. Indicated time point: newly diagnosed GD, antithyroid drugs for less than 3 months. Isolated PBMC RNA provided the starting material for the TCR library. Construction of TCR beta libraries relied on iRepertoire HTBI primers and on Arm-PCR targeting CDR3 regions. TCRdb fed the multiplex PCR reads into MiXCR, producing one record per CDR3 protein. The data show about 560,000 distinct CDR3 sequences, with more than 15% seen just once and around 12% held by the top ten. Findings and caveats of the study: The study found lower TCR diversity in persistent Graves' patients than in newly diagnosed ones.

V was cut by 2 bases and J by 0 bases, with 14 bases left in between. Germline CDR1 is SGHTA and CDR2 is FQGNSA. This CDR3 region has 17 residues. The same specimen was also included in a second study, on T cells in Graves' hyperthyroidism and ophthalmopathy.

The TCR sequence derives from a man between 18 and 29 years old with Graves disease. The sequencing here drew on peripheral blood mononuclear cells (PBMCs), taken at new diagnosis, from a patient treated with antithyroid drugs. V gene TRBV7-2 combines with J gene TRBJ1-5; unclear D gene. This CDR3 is CASSLQANTYSNQPQHF. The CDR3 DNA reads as TGTGCCAGCAGCTTACAAGCCAACACCTATAGCAATCAGCCCCAGCATTTT.